The 26 T cell receptor beta chains presented below share a single source sample, sequenced in a study of blood T cell repertoires in COVID-19. Sequenced by immunoSEQ multiplex PCR; TCRdb stores in-frame clones only, minus some. Seen here are 65,000 to 80,000 clones, 84% observed once, and the top ten hold around 11%. Sequencing was performed on peripheral blood. The receptors here all came from a human donor in a cohort sampled during active COVID-19.

The chain is built from TRBV5-4 and TRBJ1-1, with TRBD1 identical over 9 bases. J gave up 7 bases and V 0 bases, and 13 bases lay outside the gene matches. In germline, CDR1 is SGHNT, CDR2 YYREEE (reference sequence). The CDR3 contains 17 residues. This chain's CDR3 is CASSLGVQGAGRGEAFF. DNA for the CDR3: TGTGCCAGCAGCTTGGGAGTACAGGGGGCGGGCAGGGGTGAAGCTTTCTTT. Drawing the rest from reference TRBV5-4 and TRBJ1-1, the complete variable domain is ETGVTQSPTHLIKTRGQQVTLRCSSQSGHNTVSWYQQALGQGPQFIFQYYREEENGRGNFPPRFSGLQFPNYSSELNVNALELDDSALYLCASSLGVQGAGRGEAFFGQGTRLTVV.

About this clone: One end of the junction is discordant with germline, which a read error may explain. The CDR3 DNA reads as TGTGCCAGCAGCCAAACGCGCTCTGCGGCGGGGCACTTC. Translation: CASSQTRSAAGHF. This chain joins TRBV3-1 (or the pseudogene TRBV3-2) and TRBJ2-4; TRBD2 might be the D (6 bases). The CDR3 totals 13 residues. Looked up from germline, CDR1 is LGHDT and CDR2 is YNNKEL (reference sequence).

The gene calls are TRBV5-1 and TRBJ2-1; 14 nucleotides match TRBD2. Germline CDR1 SGHRS, CDR2 YFSETQ. The junction had 10 bases not matched to a gene; V was cut back by 7 bases and J by 7 bases. The CDR3 runs 16 residues. CDR3: CASFPGTSGGHNEQFF. DNA for the CDR3: TGCGCCAGCTTCCCCGGGACTAGCGGGGGCCATAATGAGCAGTTCTTC.

DNA for the CDR3: TGTGCCAGTAGTAGGAGGGACTACTACGAGCAGTACTTC. Translation: CASSRRDYYEQYF. The V and J genes are TRBV19 and TRBJ2-7; TRBD2 matches 7 bases. Germline CDR1 and CDR2: LNHDA and SQIVND (reference sequence). The CDR3 has 13 residues. The junction had 3 bases not matched to a gene; V was cut back by 4 bases and J by 3 bases.

Only a few counts were recorded for this clone. The chain joins TRBV9 to TRBJ2-2; no reliable D call. V was clipped by 4 bases and J by 4 bases, with 14 bases between them. The CDR3 has 15 amino acids. Germline V gene lookup returns CDR1 SGDLS and CDR2 YYNGEE. CDR3 coding DNA: TGTGCCAGCAGCCCCAATCCCCACAGCACCGGGGAGCTGTTTTTT. Amino acids: CASSPNPHSTGELFF.

The chain has TRBV18 and TRBJ2-5; D unclear. CDR3 length equals 14 residues. Trimming shortened V by 0 bases and J by 5 bases, and 10 bases separated the two germline ends. Germline loops: CDR1 KGHSH, CDR2 LQKENI. CDR3 DNA sequence: TGTGCCAGCTCACCACCGGGCTCATGGGAGACCCAGTACTTC. Translated, it gives CASSPPGSWETQYF.

The chain couples TRBV9 to TRBJ2-7; D uncertain. The CDR3 runs to 13 residues. V lost 4 bases to trimming and J lost 6 bases, with 14 bases between them. From germline, CDR1 is SGDLS and CDR2 YYNGEE. The CDR3 DNA reads TGTGCCAGCAGCCCCCGCGGCGGAAGCGAGCAGTACTTC. It is translated as CASSPRGGSEQYF.

The V gene is TRBV5-1, the J gene TRBJ1-1; D is ambiguous. V was trimmed by 0 bases and J by 0 bases, leaving 9 bases between them. The germline V gene encodes CDR1 SGHRS and CDR2 YFSETQ. The CDR3 spans 15 residues. Here the CDR3 DNA reads TGCGCCAGCAGCTTGGCGGGAGAAATGAACACTGAAGCTTTCTTT. The encoded protein is CASSLAGEMNTEAFF.

The chain has TRBV18 and TRBJ1-5; a possible D gene is TRBD1 (6 bases). The germline V gene encodes CDR1 KGHSH and CDR2 LQKENI. The CDR3 is made up of 14 amino acids. Trimming stripped 3 bases from V and 5 bases from J, with 11 bases between. The CDR3 here is CASSPDSRYQPQHF. In DNA form, the CDR3 reads TGTGCCAGCTCACCGGACAGTAGATATCAGCCCCAGCATTTT. Drawing the rest from reference TRBV18 and TRBJ1-5, the complete variable domain is NAGVMQNPRHLVRRRGQEARLRCSPMKGHSHVYWYRQLPEEGLKFMVYLQKENIIDESGMPKERFSAEFPKEGPSILRIQQVVRGDSAAYFCASSPDSRYQPQHFGDGTRLSIL.

The chain joins TRBV5-5 to TRBJ2-7; D may be TRBD2 (6 bases). Germline CDR1 is SGHKS and CDR2 is YYEKEE (reference sequence). V was pared by 4 bases and J by 2 bases, with 16 bases between. The CDR3 covers 15 residues. This CDR3 reads CASSGGAGRAYEQYF. The CDR3 region has the DNA TGTGCCAGCAGCGGCGGGGCGGGACGGGCCTACGAGCAGTACTTC.

The chain links TRBV4-2 to TRBJ2-1; 15 bases are a match to TRBD2. Unmatched junction bases numbered 2, after V lost 4 bases and J lost 7 bases. Germline assignment: CDR1 LGHNA and CDR2 YNFKEQ. The CDR3 spans 15 residues. The CDR3 sequence: CASSRTSGGANEQFF. The CDR3 DNA reads as TGTGCCAGCAGCCGGACTAGCGGGGGGGCGAATGAGCAGTTCTTC.

The chain has TRBV7-6 and TRBJ2-7; 8 nucleotides line up with TRBD2. Germline trimming cut 1 base from V and 3 bases from J; bases unmatched to any gene: 8. Germline loops: CDR1 SGHVS, CDR2 FNYEAQ. The CDR3 loop spans 16 amino acids. The CDR3 DNA follows: TGTGCCAGCAGCTTAGGAGCAGCGGGGGAATACTACGAGCAGTACTTC. Translated, it gives CASSLGAAGEYYEQYF.

The chain employs TRBV12-3 or TRBV12-4 and TRBJ2-2, with a possible D match to TRBD1 (5 bases). V shed 3 bases and J shed 6 bases, with 8 bases lying between them. The CDR3 is 13 amino acids. CDR3 loop: CASSLGRAGELFF. For the CDR3, the DNA is TGTGCCAGCAGTTTGGGGCGAGCCGGGGAGCTGTTTTTT.

V is TRBV7-9 and J is TRBJ1-1; D is possibly TRBD1 (5 bases). This CDR3 has 15 residues. V lost 5 bases and J lost 1, with 14 bases in between. Germline assignment: CDR1 SEHNR and CDR2 FQNEAQ (reference sequence). CDR3 sequence reads: CASSPPSTGNTEAFF. The DNA of the CDR3 is TGTGCCAGCAGCCCTCCTTCTACAGGGAACACTGAAGCTTTCTTT.

The chain employs TRBV10-3 and TRBJ2-7, with 15 bases identical to TRBD2. The CDR3 is made up of 16 amino acids. V trimming: 4 bases; J trimming: 3 bases; junction bases outside the gene matches: 4. The germline gives CDR1 ENHRY, CDR2 SYGVKD. In DNA, the CDR3 is TGTGCCATCAGTGGGACTAGCGGGGGGGCCGACTACGAGCAGTACTTC. Translating it yields CAISGTSGGADYEQYF.

This clone has a single count. The V call is TRBV28, the J call TRBJ2-7, with 10 bases identical to TRBD1. From germline, CDR1 is MDHEN and CDR2 SYDVKM. CDR3 length: 15 amino acids. J was trimmed by 3 bases and V by 8 bases; bases with no gene match: 10. The CDR3 loop reads CASLSGTGVNYEQYF. CDR3 in DNA: TGTGCCAGCCTTTCCGGGACAGGGGTTAACTACGAGCAGTACTTC. Complete variable domain (other parts from reference TRBV28 and TRBJ2-7): DVKVTQSSRYLVKRTGEKVFLECVQDMDHENMFWYRQDPGLGLRLIYFSYDVKMKEKGDIPEGYSVSREKKERFSLILESASTNQTSMYLCASLSGTGVNYEQYFGPGTRLTVT.

The chain employs TRBV19 and TRBJ1-6; D is unclear. CDR1 and CDR2 from the germline V gene are LNHDA and SQIVND (reference sequence). The ends were cut back, 5 bases at V and 6 bases at J, with 8 bases in the middle. The CDR3 sequence is 13 residues long. The CDR3 nucleotides read TGTGCCAGTAGTCCCGGGGTTAATTCACCCCTCCACTTT. It encodes CASSPGVNSPLHF.

The V gene is TRBV3-1 (or the pseudogene TRBV3-2), the J gene TRBJ2-5; 7 nucleotides match TRBD2. The V gene's germline CDR1 is LGHDT and CDR2 YNNKEL (reference sequence). The ends lost 2 bases at V and 7 bases at J; junction bases unmatched: 7. This CDR3 is built from 14 residues. This CDR3 is CASSQPGPGGTQYF. In DNA form, the CDR3 reads TGTGCCAGCAGCCAACCCGGCCCGGGGGGGACCCAGTACTTC.

This sequence joins TRBV5-1 and TRBJ2-7, with TRBD1 matching 8 bases. CDR3 size: 14 residues. Germline V lookup: CDR1 SGHRS, CDR2 YFSETQ. V lost 4 bases, J lost 6 bases, and 9 bases stayed unmatched. The CDR3 sequence: CASSGSYTGGEQYF. CDR3 nucleotide sequence: TGCGCCAGCAGCGGGAGTTACACAGGGGGCGAGCAGTACTTC.

This clone came up a few times. The chain couples TRBV11-2 to TRBJ1-4, with unresolved D. Trimming left V 5 bases short and J 8 bases short, with 12 bases between. CDR1 SGHAT and CDR2 FQNNGV come from the germline V gene. The CDR3 loop spans 13 amino acids. CDR3 sequence (DNA): TGTGCCAGCAGCGGTCCGGAGAGGGAAAAACTGTTTTTT. As protein: CASSGPEREKLFF.

The chain has TRBV7-9 and TRBJ2-2; possibly TRBD1 for D (6 bases). Trimming shortened V by 6 bases and J by 4 bases, and 15 bases separated the two germline ends. The CDR3 is 15 residues long. Germline loops: CDR1 SEHNR, CDR2 FQNEAQ (reference sequence). The CDR3 DNA reads as TGTGCCAGCAGTCAGGGGCTGCCGGGCACCGGGGAGCTGTTTTTT. The encoded protein is CASSQGLPGTGELFF.

The chain uses TRBV5-1 and TRBJ2-6; tentatively, D is TRBD1 (5 bases). The germline gives CDR1 SGHRS, CDR2 YFSETQ. This CDR3 spans 19 amino acids. The V and J ends lost 0 bases and 0 bases respectively, with 16 bases between them. In DNA form, the CDR3 reads TGCGCCAGCAGCTTGGATGGTGGGGCAACGGCCTCTGGGGCCAACGTCCTGACTTTC. Protein: CASSLDGGATASGANVLTF.

The chain is built from TRBV5-4 and TRBJ1-3; D is ambiguous. V was pared by 4 bases and J by 2 bases, with 10 bases between. The length of the CDR3 is 14 residues. Germline values: CDR1 SGHNT, CDR2 YYREEE (reference sequence). The CDR3 loop is CASSRGGTGNTIYF. The CDR3 coding sequence is TGTGCCAGCAGCCGTGGAGGAACTGGAAACACCATATATTTT.

In this sample, this clone turned up once. CDR3 DNA: TGTGCCAGCAGCCAAGATCTCATAGCAGGGAATCAGCCCCAGCATTTT. As protein: CASSQDLIAGNQPQHF. The chain uses TRBV3-1 (or the pseudogene TRBV3-2) and TRBJ1-5; tentative D call: TRBD1 (5 bases). V was cut by 0 bases and J by 4 bases, with 13 bases left in between. From germline, CDR1 is LGHDT and CDR2 YNNKEL (reference sequence). This CDR3 comprises 16 residues.

V and J are TRBV5-1 and TRBJ2-7; 11 nucleotides line up with TRBD2. Trimming cost V 4 bases and J 6 bases; bases outside gene matches: 3. The CDR3 runs 13 residues. Per germline, CDR1 SGHRS and CDR2 YFSETQ. CDR3: CASSEGLAVEQYF. The CDR3 DNA follows: TGCGCCAGCAGCGAGGGACTAGCGGTCGAGCAGTACTTC.

The chain uses TRBV7-8 and TRBJ1-1; D call uncertain. Germline V gene data show CDR1 as SGHVS and CDR2 as FQNEAQ. The CDR3 loop spans 14 amino acids. Between the trimmed V and J ends, which lost 3 bases and 4 bases, there was a span of 12 bases. CDR3 loop: CASSFPNGITEAFF. The CDR3, as DNA: TGTGCCAGCAGCTTCCCAAACGGGATCACTGAAGCTTTCTTT.